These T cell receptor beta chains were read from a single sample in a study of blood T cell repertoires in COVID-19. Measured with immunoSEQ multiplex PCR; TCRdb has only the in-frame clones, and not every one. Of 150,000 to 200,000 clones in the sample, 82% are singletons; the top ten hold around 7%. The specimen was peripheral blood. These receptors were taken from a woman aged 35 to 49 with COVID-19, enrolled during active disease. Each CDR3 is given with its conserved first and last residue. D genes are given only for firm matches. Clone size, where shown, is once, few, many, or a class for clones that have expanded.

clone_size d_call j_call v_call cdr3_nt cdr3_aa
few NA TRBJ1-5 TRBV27 TGTGCCAGCAGTTTAGACAGCTATAGCAATCAGCCCCAGCATTTT CASSLDSYSNQPQHF
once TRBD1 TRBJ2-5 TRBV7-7 TGTGCTAGCAGCCGGGACAGTCAAGAGACCCAGTACTTC CASSRDSQETQYF
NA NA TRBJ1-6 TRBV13 TGTGCCAGCAGCTCAAATCCGGGAGTCAGCTCCTATAATTCACCCCTCCACTTT CASSSNPGVSSYNSPLHF
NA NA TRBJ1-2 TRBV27 TGTGCCAGCAGTTCCCTTGCGTCTAACTATGGCTACACCTTC CASSSLASNYGYTF
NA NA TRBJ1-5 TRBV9 TGTGCCAGCAGCTCACAGGGTGTGGATCAGCCCCAGCATTTT CASSSQGVDQPQHF
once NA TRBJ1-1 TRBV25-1 TGTGCCAGCAGTGAAGCCGGGGGCACTGAAGCTTTCTTT CASSEAGGTEAFF
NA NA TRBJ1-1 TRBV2 TGTGCCAGCAGTGTTTCGGGGTACACTGAAGCTTTCTTT CASSVSGYTEAFF
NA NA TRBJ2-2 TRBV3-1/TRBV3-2 TGTGCCAGCAGCCAGAAGATCGGTTCCAAGGGGGAGCTGTTTTTT CASSQKIGSKGELFF
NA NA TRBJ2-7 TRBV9 TGTGCCAGCAGCGTAGCTACCCGGGGCGAGCAGTACTTC CASSVATRGEQYF
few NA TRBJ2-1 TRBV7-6 TGTGCCAGCAGCCAAACGGGGGCCTACAATGAGCAGTTCTTC CASSQTGAYNEQFF
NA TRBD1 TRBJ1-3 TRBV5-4 TGTGCCAGCAGCTTGGTAGGGGGCCAGGGTGGAAACACCATATATTTT CASSLVGGQGGNTIYF
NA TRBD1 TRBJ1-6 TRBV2 TGTGCCAGCAGTCCGATGACAGGGGGCTCTGGTTCACCCCTCCACTTT CASSPMTGGSGSPLHF
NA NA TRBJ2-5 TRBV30 TGTGCCTGGAGTGTACCAAGGGCAGGGACACAAGAGACCCAGTACTTC CAWSVPRAGTQETQYF
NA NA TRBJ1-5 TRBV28 TGTGCCAGCAGTTTTCGAGGTTCGCAGCCCCAGCATTTT CASSFRGSQPQHF
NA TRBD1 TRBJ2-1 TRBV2 TGTGCCAGCAGTGCCTCAGCCGGGACAGGGTGGTTTGAGCAGTTCTTC CASSASAGTGWFEQFF
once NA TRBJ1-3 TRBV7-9 TGTGCCAGCAGCTTTCCCATGTCTGGAAACACCATATATTTT CASSFPMSGNTIYF
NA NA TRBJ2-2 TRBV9 TGTGCCAGCAGCACAATTAGCAACACCGGGGAGCTGTTTTTT CASSTISNTGELFF
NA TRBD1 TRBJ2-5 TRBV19 TGTGCCAGTCGGGGACAGAAAGAGACCCAGTACTTC CASRGQKETQYF
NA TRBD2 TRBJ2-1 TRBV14 TGTGCCAGCAGCCAAACCGGAGGGACTAGACGGTTCTTC CASSQTGGTRRFF
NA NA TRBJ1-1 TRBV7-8 TGTGCCAGCAGCTTAGAGTCCGACAGCACTGAAGCTTTCTTT CASSLESDSTEAFF
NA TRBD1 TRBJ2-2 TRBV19 TGTGCCACAAGTCCCTACGGACAGGGGGTGGGGAACACCGGGGAGCTGTTTTTT CATSPYGQGVGNTGELFF
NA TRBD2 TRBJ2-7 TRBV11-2 TGTGCCAGCAGCAACCTAGCGGACTACGAGCAGTACTTC CASSNLADYEQYF
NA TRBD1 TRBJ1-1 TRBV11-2 TGTGCCAGCAGCCCCGGGACAGGGGGCACTGAAGCTTTCTTT CASSPGTGGTEAFF
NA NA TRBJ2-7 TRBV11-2 TGTGCCAGCAGCTTCGGAGCCCCTGGCTACGAGCAGTACTTC CASSFGAPGYEQYF
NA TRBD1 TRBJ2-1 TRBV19 TGTGCCAGTAGTGCAGACAGGGGCGTCTACAATGAGCAGTTCTTC CASSADRGVYNEQFF
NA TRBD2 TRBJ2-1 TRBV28 TGTGCCAGCAAGGTTAGGGCTACTAGCGGGGGTTACAATGAGCAGTTCTTC CASKVRATSGGYNEQFF
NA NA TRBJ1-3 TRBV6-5 TGTGCCAGCAGTTCCCCTTTCTCTGGAAACACCATATATTTT CASSSPFSGNTIYF
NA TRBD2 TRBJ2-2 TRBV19 TGTGCCAGTAGTATAAGACTAGCGGTGATGGAGCTGTTTTTT CASSIRLAVMELFF
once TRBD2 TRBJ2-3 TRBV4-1 TGCGCCAGCAGCCAAGGCCGACTAGCAATCACAGATACGCAGTATTTT CASSQGRLAITDTQYF
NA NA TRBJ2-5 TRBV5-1 TGCGCCAGCAGCTTGGCCGAGGGAGTAACGGAGACCCAGTACTTC CASSLAEGVTETQYF
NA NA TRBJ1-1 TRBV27 TGTGCCAGCCATAACAGGGTGGGCGCTGAAGCTTTCTTT CASHNRVGAEAFF
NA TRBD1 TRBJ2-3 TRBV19 TGTGCCAGCCAGAAGACCGGGACAGGGACAGATACGCAGTATTTT CASQKTGTGTDTQYF
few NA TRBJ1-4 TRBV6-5 TGTGCCAGCAGACAACTAGGAATGGAACTGTTTTTT CASRQLGMELFF
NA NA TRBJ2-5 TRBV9 TGTGCCAGCAGCCGACGCGGCGGAGAGACCCAGTACTTC CASSRRGGETQYF
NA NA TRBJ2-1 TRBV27 TGTGCCAGCAGGGCTACGGGCTCCTACAATGAGCAGTTCTTC CASRATGSYNEQFF
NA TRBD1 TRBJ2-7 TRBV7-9 TGTGCCAGCAGCCGTAAACCGGGACAGGGATACGAGCAGTACTTC CASSRKPGQGYEQYF
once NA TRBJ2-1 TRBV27 TGTGCCAGCAGCTCCTCGGGATACAATGAGCAGTTCTTC CASSSSGYNEQFF
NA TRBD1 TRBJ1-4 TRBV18 TGTGCCAGCTCGCCCATTACAGGGGAGGAACTGTTTTTT CASSPITGEELFF
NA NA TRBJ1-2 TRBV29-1 TGCAGCGTTGTGGGGGGACGTGGCTACACCTTC CSVVGGRGYTF
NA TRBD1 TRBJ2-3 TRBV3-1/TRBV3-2 TGTGCCAGCAGCCCTACAACAGGGGGCGCGCAGTATTTT CASSPTTGGAQYF
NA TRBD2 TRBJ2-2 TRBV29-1 TGCAGCGTTGAAGTTCCGGGACAGCAGTGGACTAGCGTTAGCGGGGAGCTGTTTTTT CSVEVPGQQWTSVSGELFF
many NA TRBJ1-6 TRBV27 TGTGCCAGCAGAACCAGGGATTTGCCCCTCCACTTT CASRTRDLPLHF
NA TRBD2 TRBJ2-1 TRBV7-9 TGTGCCAGCAGCTTTGTGGGACTATACAATGAGCAGTTCTTC CASSFVGLYNEQFF
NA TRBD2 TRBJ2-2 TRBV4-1 TGCGCCAGCAGTCCAAGCGGGGGGGCCCCCGGGGAGCTGTTTTTT CASSPSGGAPGELFF
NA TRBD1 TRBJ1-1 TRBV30 TGTGCCTGGCATTCGACAGGGGTGAACACTGAAGCTTTCTTT CAWHSTGVNTEAFF
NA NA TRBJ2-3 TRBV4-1 TGCGCCAGCAGCCAAGAGCAGGGGAGCACAGATACGCAGTATTTT CASSQEQGSTDTQYF
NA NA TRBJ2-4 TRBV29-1 TGCAGCGTTGTTCCGGGTATGGGAAACATTCAGTACTTC CSVVPGMGNIQYF
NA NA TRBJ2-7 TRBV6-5 TGTGCCAGTGCTGCCTCCTCGGGCTCCTACGAGCAGTACTTC CASAASSGSYEQYF
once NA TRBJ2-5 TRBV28 TGTGCCAGCAGTTTATCAGGGTCCGAGACCCAGTACTTC CASSLSGSETQYF
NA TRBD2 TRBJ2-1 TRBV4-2 TGTGCCAGCAGCCAAGATAGGGGGCTAGCGGGAGCTGAGCAGTTCTTC CASSQDRGLAGAEQFF
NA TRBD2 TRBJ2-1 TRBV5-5 TGTGCCAGCAGTGGAGGGGCGGGGGGTAGTTACAATGAGCAGTTCTTC CASSGGAGGSYNEQFF
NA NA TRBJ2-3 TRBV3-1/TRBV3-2 TGTGCCAGCAGCCATTATTCGCGGGGCCGATATTGTTTT CASSHYSRGRYCF
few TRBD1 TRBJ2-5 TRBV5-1 TGCGCCAGCAGCTTCGGGGACAGGGATCAAGAGACCCAGTACTTC CASSFGDRDQETQYF
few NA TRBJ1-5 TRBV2 TGTGCCAGCAGTTCTAATCAGCCCCAGCATTTT CASSSNQPQHF
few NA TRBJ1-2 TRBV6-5 TGTGCCAGCAGGGACCCGGGGGACTATGGCTACACCTTC CASRDPGDYGYTF